What follows are 26 T cell receptor beta chains derived from one specimen sequenced in a study of shared clonotypes between healthy human individuals. Produced via immunoSEQ multiplex PCR; TCRdb's table is partial and in-frame only. The table lists around 1,100,000 clones, 60% to 85% of them singletons. Sequencing was carried out using memory CD4+ T cells from PBMCs. Subset of the sample: CD45RA-negative fraction. Receptors were obtained from a man younger than 35 in good health. Some clones in this sample may be carry-over from other donors' samples.

J is TRBJ1-3 and V is TRBV4-2, with no clear D. Germline V gives CDR1 LGHNA, CDR2 YNFKEQ. V gave up 3 bases and J gave up 0 bases, with 3 bases separating them. The CDR3 has 13 amino acids. The CDR3 reads CASSQSSGNTIYF. CDR3 nucleotides: TGTGCCAGCAGCCAGAGCTCTGGAAACACCATATATTTT.

The CDR3 spells CASSQYPTAGLGNTIYF. CDR3 DNA: TGCGCCAGCAGCCAATATCCGACAGCTGGTCTCGGAAACACCATATATTTT. This rearrangement joins TRBV4-3 to TRBJ1-3; perhaps TRBD1 as D (5 bases). The CDR3 is 17 amino acids. V lost 2 bases and J 4 bases, leaving 18 bases between the germline ends. The germline V gene encodes CDR1 LGHNA and CDR2 YSLEER.

V gene TRBV5-1 combines with J gene TRBJ1-3; D is undetermined. This CDR3 region has 16 residues. The V and J ends lost 3 bases and 0 bases respectively, with 13 bases between them. Germline CDR1 SGHRS, CDR2 YFSETQ. CDR3 DNA: TGCGCCAGCAGCTCCGTGGCGGGATACTCTGGAAACACCATATATTTT. This translates into CASSSVAGYSGNTIYF.

This clone was observed at least ten times. CDR3 loop: CASSPGLAEGSDTQYF. The CDR3 DNA follows: TGCGCCAGCAGCCCGGGACTAGCGGAGGGATCAGATACGCAGTATTTT. This chain uses TRBV5-1 with TRBJ2-3; TRBD2 aligns across 11 bases. The CDR3 contains 16 residues. In germline, CDR1 is SGHRS, CDR2 YFSETQ. Trimming cost V 4 bases and J 4 bases; bases outside gene matches: 8.

The chain is built from TRBV6-6 and TRBJ2-1, with TRBD1 identical over 8 bases. CDR1 is MNHNY and CDR2 is SVGAGI in the germline V gene (reference sequence). V lost 6 bases to trimming and J lost 0 bases; unmatched junction nucleotides: 7. The CDR3 contains 16 residues. Here the CDR3 reads CASSLDRAPSYNEQFF. CDR3 in DNA: TGTGCCAGCAGCCTGGACAGGGCCCCCTCCTACAATGAGCAGTTCTTC.

This clone came up a few times. The CDR3 DNA sequence: TGTGCCTGGAGTAACGCGGGGTCTCAAGAGACCCAGTACTTC. Amino acids: CAWSNAGSQETQYF. This sequence joins TRBV30 and TRBJ2-5; D is possibly TRBD2 (6 bases). V lost 2 bases and J lost 2, with 12 bases in between. Germline loops: CDR1 GTSNPN, CDR2 SVGIG (reference sequence). The CDR3 has 14 residues.

This clone was seen a handful of times. CDR3 sequence reads: CASSAAGGIGNQPQHF. The CDR3 DNA is TGTGCCAGTAGTGCCGCGGGGGGAATTGGCAATCAGCCCCAGCATTTT. The chain carries TRBV19 and TRBJ1-5, with TRBD1 as a possible D gene (5 bases). The CDR3 is made up of 16 amino acids. Germline loops: CDR1 LNHDA, CDR2 SQIVND (reference sequence). V lost 5 bases, J lost 2 bases, and 16 bases lay in between.

This chain connects TRBV4-1 to TRBJ2-7; 7 nucleotides match TRBD2. The junction had 13 bases not matched to a gene; V was cut back by 5 bases and J by 6 bases. The CDR3 is 15 residues long. Looked up from germline, CDR1 is MGHRA and CDR2 is YSYEKL. CDR3 nucleotide sequence: TGCGCCAGCAGCTTTCTTGGGGGGGACCCGCGCGAGCAGTACTTC. Its translation: CASSFLGGDPREQYF.

The chain combines TRBV5-1 with TRBJ2-7, with 9 positions matching TRBD1. The CDR3 is 15 residues long. The J segment lost 0 bases and the V segment lost 4 bases, leaving 5 bases of the junction unmatched. Germline CDR1 is SGHRS and CDR2 is YFSETQ. The CDR3 nucleotides are TGCGCCAGCAGCCAGGACAGGGGATTCTCCTACGAGCAGTACTTC. Protein sequence: CASSQDRGFSYEQYF.

About this clone itself: One end of the junction varies from germline; a read error may be responsible. The V gene is TRBV7-2, the J gene TRBJ1-1; D gene ambiguous. CDR3 length equals 13 residues. The germline CDR1 and CDR2 sequences are SGHTA and FQGNSA. The CDR3 sequence is CASSVARETEAFF. CDR3 DNA sequence: TGTGCCAGCAGCGTAGCCCGGGAGACTGAAGCTTTCTTT.

The chain is built from TRBV10-3 and TRBJ2-5; perhaps D is TRBD1 or TRBD2 (5 bases each). There are 15 residues in the CDR3. Germline CDR1 reads ENHRY; CDR2 reads SYGVKD. With 6 bases removed from V and 3 bases from J, the gap between germline ends came to 17 bases. This chain's CDR3 is CAIRPSFGGEETQYF. The DNA of the CDR3 is TGTGCCATCAGACCCTCCTTTGGGGGAGAAGAGACCCAGTACTTC.

Concerning this clone itself: This sample includes further DNA sequences coding for the same CDR3. This chain connects TRBV25-1 to TRBJ1-3; D call uncertain. This CDR3 contains 12 residues. The V end was cut by 3 bases, the J end by 4 bases, with 4 bases between. Germline V gene data show CDR1 as MGHDK and CDR2 as SYGVNS. DNA of the CDR3: TGTGCCAGCAGTGATTCGGGAAACACCATATATTTT. It yields the protein CASSDSGNTIYF. Drawing the rest from reference TRBV25-1 and TRBJ1-3, the complete variable domain is EADIYQTPRYLVIGTGKKITLECSQTMGHDKMYWYQQDPGMELHLIHYSYGVNSTEKGDLSSESTVSRIRTEHFPLTLESARPSHTSQYLCASSDSGNTIYFGEGSWLTVV.

The V gene is TRBV19, the J gene TRBJ2-2; no reliable D call. The CDR3 loop spans 15 amino acids. CDR1 and CDR2 from the germline V gene are LNHDA and SQIVND (reference sequence). V was trimmed by 1 base and J by 0 bases, leaving 6 bases between them. DNA of the CDR3: TGTGCCAGTAGTATAGCGAATACGAACACCGGGGAGCTGTTTTTT. Amino acid sequence: CASSIANTNTGELFF.

The CDR3 nucleotides are TGTGCCAGCAGCTTGGCCCGGGGGGCGCCGGAAGAGCAGTACTTC. It is translated as CASSLARGAPEEQYF. V gene TRBV5-6 combines with J gene TRBJ2-7, with D possibly TRBD2 on 7 matching bases. The germline gives CDR1 SGHDT, CDR2 YYEEEE. The CDR3 is made up of 15 amino acids. Trimming pared 0 bases from V and 7 bases from J, leaving 17 bases between.

The V gene is TRBV28, the J gene TRBJ1-2; D is unresolved. The CDR3 contains 15 residues. Trimming left V 1 base short and J 7 bases short, with 16 bases between. CDR1 is MDHEN, CDR2 SYDVKM, per germline. In DNA form, the CDR3 reads TGTGCCAGCAGTTTATACAGTAATGTTAGGAGTGGCTACACCTTC. It translates to CASSLYSNVRSGYTF.

This clone appeared a few times. Within the sample, other DNA sequences also encode this same CDR3. V gene TRBV30 combines with J gene TRBJ2-3, with D perhaps TRBD1 or TRBD2 (6 bases each). Germline CDR1 and CDR2: GTSNPN and SVGIG (reference sequence). The CDR3 length is 14 residues. Trimming removed 0 bases from V and 4 bases from J, with 11 bases in between. The CDR3 sequence: CAWSVGGSADTQYF. The CDR3 DNA reads as TGTGCCTGGAGTGTAGGGGGGAGCGCAGATACGCAGTATTTT.

This rearrangement joins TRBV7-9 to TRBJ2-7, with a weak D call TRBD1 (5 bases). Trimming took off 2 bases at V and 3 bases at J, with 8 bases between the two ends. Per the germline V gene, CDR1 is SEHNR and CDR2 is FQNEAQ (reference sequence). CDR3 size: 13 residues. As DNA, the CDR3 is TGTGCCAGCAGCTTATGGGGCAACTACGAGCAGTACTTC. This gives the protein CASSLWGNYEQYF.

This clone was observed a few times. At the DNA level, this CDR3 is encoded by other sequences in the same sample as well. The CDR3 spells CASSQGSGNYGYTF. CDR3 nucleotide sequence: TGCGCCAGCAGCCAAGGATCGGGGAACTATGGCTACACCTTC. The rearrangement uses TRBV4-1 and TRBJ1-2; the D is unclear. V lost 1 base and J 2 bases, leaving 8 bases between the germline ends. The germline gives CDR1 MGHRA, CDR2 YSYEKL. CDR3 length: 14 amino acids.

The CDR3 protein is CASNTTRDTCQPGSTDTQYF. The CDR3 DNA is TGTGCCAGCAATACAACACGGGACACTTGTCAGCCGGGTAGCACAGATACGCAGTATTTT. The chain combines TRBV6-4 with TRBJ2-3; a weak D match, TRBD1 (6 bases). Germline V gene data show CDR1 as MRHNA and CDR2 as SNTAGT. V lost 7 bases to trimming and J lost 0 bases, with 29 bases between them. CDR3 length equals 20 residues.

This clone was detected only a few times. V usage is TRBV19 and J usage is TRBJ2-3; 7 nucleotides line up with TRBD2. V gave up 4 bases and J gave up 0 bases; unmatched junction bases: 7. The CDR3 loop spans 16 amino acids. Germline V gene data show CDR1 as LNHDA and CDR2 as SQIVND (reference sequence). CDR3 in DNA: TGTGCCAGTAGTAGGTCCCTAGCGGTTAGCACAGATACGCAGTATTTT. This sequence encodes CASSRSLAVSTDTQYF.

V usage is TRBV28 and J usage is TRBJ2-3, with 15 positions matching TRBD2. The CDR3 is made up of 15 amino acids. Germline V gene sequence: CDR1 MDHEN, CDR2 SYDVKM. V lost 7 bases and J lost 6; bases outside the gene matches: 5. The CDR3 reads CASTRTSGRADTQYF. The CDR3 region has the DNA TGTGCCAGCACCCGGACTAGCGGGAGGGCCGATACGCAGTATTTT. Full variable domain (rest looked up from reference TRBV28 and TRBJ2-3): DVKVTQSSRYLVKRTGEKVFLECVQDMDHENMFWYRQDPGLGLRLIYFSYDVKMKEKGDIPEGYSVSREKKERFSLILESASTNQTSMYLCASTRTSGRADTQYFGPGTRLTVL.

The V call is TRBV28, the J call TRBJ1-3; D uncertain. The CDR3 spans 15 residues. CDR1 is MDHEN, CDR2 SYDVKM, per germline. Trimming left V 3 bases short and J 0 bases short, with 9 bases between. The CDR3 DNA is TGTGCCAGCAGTTTGGTTAAGGGCTCTGGAAACACCATATATTTT. Protein: CASSLVKGSGNTIYF.

V gene TRBV19 combines with J gene TRBJ1-2, with 9 bases that match TRBD1. Germline loops: CDR1 LNHDA, CDR2 SQIVND (reference sequence). Trimming at V came to 5 bases and at J to 6 bases, leaving 10 bases not matched to a gene. There are 15 residues in the CDR3. Here the CDR3 DNA reads TGTGCCAGTAGTGTACGACAGGGGGTCCTCCATGGCTACACCTTC. Amino acid sequence: CASSVRQGVLHGYTF.

The genes are TRBV6-1 and TRBJ2-6, with D perhaps TRBD1 (5 bases). The germline gives CDR1 MNHNS, CDR2 SASEGT. The CDR3 is 17 residues long. V lost 8 bases, J lost 2 bases, and 19 bases lay in between. CDR3 in DNA: TGTGCCAGCGGTGGGTTAGGGGCTGTCACTGGGGCCAACGTCCTGACTTTC. Encoded protein: CASGGLGAVTGANVLTF.

The V gene is TRBV6-1, the J gene TRBJ2-5; tentative D call: TRBD1 (5 bases). Between the trimmed V and J ends, which lost 6 bases and 4 bases, there was a span of 12 bases. Germline assignment: CDR1 MNHNS and CDR2 SASEGT. This CDR3 contains 13 residues. In DNA form, the CDR3 reads TGTGCCAGCAGAAGGGGTCCCCCAGAGACCCAGTACTTC. This codes for CASRRGPPETQYF.

This chain connects TRBV6-5 to TRBJ1-2; D might be TRBD1 (5 bases). The CDR3 contains 13 residues. Per germline, CDR1 MNHEY and CDR2 SVGAGI. Trimming took off 2 bases at V and 6 bases at J, with 10 bases between the two ends. The CDR3 DNA sequence: TGTGCCAGCAGTTACGACAGAAGTAATGGCTACACCTTC. Protein product: CASSYDRSNGYTF.